The rows below give T cell receptor beta chains drawn from one sample of a study of T cells in localized non-small cell lung cancer. The protocol was immunoSEQ multiplex PCR, while the TCRdb copy is restricted to in-frame clones and leaves out a portion. This sample has over 1,000 clones, with 30% to 40% found just once. Sequenced material: lung tumor tissue, taken before any cancer treatment. These TCRs come from a woman aged 35 to 75 with stage I lung adenocarcinoma. The CDR3 runs from the conserved cysteine through the conserved F or W. Each record gives: J gene, clone size, V gene, D gene, CDR3 DNA, CDR3 protein. The D gene is left open where the match is weak. Not all rows give a size; the values are once, few, many and, for expanded clones, a class.

>TRBJ2-7|large|TRBV9|-
TGTGCCAGCAGACCCACCGGGACCAGCTACGAGCAGTACTTC
CASRPTGTSYEQYF
>TRBJ2-1|few|TRBV6-8|TRBD1
TGTGCCAGCAGTGATGGGACAGCTAACAATGAGCAGTTCTTC
CASSDGTANNEQFF
>TRBJ2-1|few|TRBV15|-
TGTGCCACCAGCAGAGATCGGGGATGGGATAAGAGGTACAATGAGCAGTTCTTC
CATSRDRGWDKRYNEQFF
>TRBJ2-2|-|TRBV29-1|TRBD2
TGCAGCGGCCAGACTAGCGGAAACACCGGGGAGCTGTTTTTT
CSGQTSGNTGELFF
>TRBJ1-2|-|TRBV18|-
TGTGCCAGCTCACCAAACAGGGCGGAGACTAACTATGGCTACACCTTC
CASSPNRAETNYGYTF
>TRBJ1-2|few|TRBV9|TRBD1
TGTGCCAGCAGCGTAGGGCAGGGGGGCTATGGCTACACCTTC
CASSVGQGGYGYTF
>TRBJ2-5|-|TRBV12-5|-
TGTGCTAGTGGTTTGGTTGAGGGAGGAGAGACCCAGTACTTC
CASGLVEGGETQYF
>TRBJ1-1|few|TRBV11-3|TRBD1
TGTGCCAGCCGACCGCGTTCAGGGGGGAACACTGAAGCTTTCTTT
CASRPRSGGNTEAFF
>TRBJ2-5|-|TRBV14|-
TGTGCCAGCAGCCCCCTCGGGGAGACCCAGTACTTC
CASSPLGETQYF
>TRBJ1-1|few|TRBV11-3|-
TGTGCCAGCAGCTTAGAACAGGGTTGGACTGAAGCTTTCTTT
CASSLEQGWTEAFF
>TRBJ2-1|-|TRBV14|-
TGTGCCAGCAGCCAAGATATCTCCGAGGGGCCTGACAATGAGCAGTTCTTC
CASSQDISEGPDNEQFF
>TRBJ2-2|-|TRBV29-1|-
TGCAGCGTTGAATCGGTCGAAGCGTATGGGGAGCTGTTTTTT
CSVESVEAYGELFF
>TRBJ2-2|few|TRBV5-1|-
TGCGCCAGCAGCTTTACGACAGGCACCGGGGAGCTGTTTTTT
CASSFTTGTGELFF
>TRBJ1-1|-|TRBV28|-
TGTGCCAGCAGTTTGGCAGGGGCGAACACTGAAGCTTTCTTT
CASSLAGANTEAFF
>TRBJ1-5|medium-sized|TRBV11-3|TRBD1
TGTGCCAGCAGCCAGACGGGACAGGGGGCGAGCAATCAGCCCCAGCATTTT
CASSQTGQGASNQPQHF
>TRBJ1-2|once|TRBV18|-
TGTGCCAGCTCACCAGACAGTGGAGGCTACACCTTC
CASSPDSGGYTF
>TRBJ1-5|few|TRBV19|-
TGTGCCTCGGGGGTGGGTGGCAATCAGCCCCAGCATTTT
CASGVGGNQPQHF
>TRBJ2-5|-|TRBV10-1|-
TGCGCCAGCAGTGACCAGGGAATTGGTGGGACCCAGTACTTC
CASSDQGIGGTQYF
>TRBJ2-7|few|TRBV4-1|-
TGCGCCAGCAGCCACAACGACGGGCCGTACGAGCAGTACTTC
CASSHNDGPYEQYF
>TRBJ1-3|few|TRBV19|-
TGTGCCAGTAGCCCAGGTGGAACAAACACCATATATTTT
CASSPGGTNTIYF
>TRBJ2-3|-|TRBV19|TRBD1
TGTGCCAGTAGTTTGGACAGGGGCACAGATACGCAGTATTTT
CASSLDRGTDTQYF
>TRBJ1-4|-|TRBV19|-
TGTGCCAGTAGTCCTGGGGTTGCAACTAATGAAAAACTGTTTTTT
CASSPGVATNEKLFF
>TRBJ2-7|-|TRBV11-3|TRBD1
TGTGCCAGCAGCCAGAGACAGGGAATTTACGAGCAGTACTTC
CASSQRQGIYEQYF
>TRBJ1-3|medium-sized|TRBV6-8|TRBD1
TGTGCCAGCAGCGAACCGGGACAGGGGAAAAGGGGCTCTGGAAACACCATATATTTT
CASSEPGQGKRGSGNTIYF
>TRBJ1-4|few|TRBV12-2|-
TGTGCAAGTCGCTTAGTCAAGACAGGAAAAGGTGAAAAACTGTTTTTT
CASRLVKTGKGEKLFF
>TRBJ1-6|-|TRBV6-8|-
TGTGCCAGCAGATTAGGGCGGACAGAATATAATTCACCCCTCCACTTT
CASRLGRTEYNSPLHF
>TRBJ2-1|few|TRBV7-1|-
TGTGCCAGCAGCCTAGGCAAGCAGGGGAGCTCCTACAATGAGCAGTTCTTC
CASSLGKQGSSYNEQFF